Each of the 14 T cell receptor beta chains below was sequenced from the same sample in a study of T cell responses to AZD1222 COVID-19 vaccine. Measured with immunoSEQ multiplex PCR; TCRdb has only the in-frame clones, and not every one. Of fewer than 120,000 clones in the sample, around 89% were seen once. The sequences come from peripheral blood, collected on day 0 of AZD1222 vaccination. The source is an adult in good health.

This clone was observed a handful of times. This chain links TRBV5-1 with TRBJ1-2; D is uncertain. Trimming shortened V by 0 bases and J by 4 bases, and 10 bases separated the two germline ends. CDR3 length: 14 amino acids. The germline V gene has CDR1 SGHRS and CDR2 YFSETQ. CDR3 DNA sequence: TGCGCCAGCAGCTTGGAAGGGTGGATCTATGGCTACACCTTC. It codes for CASSLEGWIYGYTF.

This clone was detected only once. This chain joins TRBV15 and TRBJ2-5; D not certain. Trimming took off 0 bases at V and 5 bases at J, with 4 bases between the two ends. The CDR3 is 12 residues long. Per the germline V gene, CDR1 is LNHNV and CDR2 is YYDKDF (reference sequence). Written as DNA, the CDR3 is TGTGCCACCAGCAGAGACAGGGAGACCCAGTACTTC. Translating it yields CATSRDRETQYF.

A single count supports this clone. The V call is TRBV15, the J call TRBJ1-2; D unresolved. CDR3 size: 14 residues. V lost 3 bases to trimming and J lost 7 bases, with 15 bases between them. CDR1 is LNHNV and CDR2 is YYDKDF in the germline V gene (reference sequence). CDR3 protein: CATSSTWQARGYTF. The DNA of the CDR3 is TGTGCCACCAGCAGTACGTGGCAGGCTCGTGGCTACACCTTC.

This chain links TRBV27 with TRBJ2-2, with TRBD1 as a possible D gene (5 bases). CDR3 length equals 14 residues. Looked up from germline, CDR1 is MNHEY and CDR2 is SMNVEV (reference sequence). Between the trimmed V and J ends, which lost 3 bases and 3 bases, there was a span of 8 bases. Written as DNA, the CDR3 is TGTGCCAGCAGTTTCTCAGGGTACACCGGGGAGCTGTTTTTT. Amino acids: CASSFSGYTGELFF.

The chain has TRBV19 and TRBJ2-3; 8 positions match TRBD2. Germline CDR1 LNHDA, CDR2 SQIVND (reference sequence). This CDR3 contains 17 residues. The ends lost 4 bases at V and 4 bases at J; junction bases unmatched: 13. The CDR3 DNA is TGTGCCAGTAGTAGAGGGGCAGTAGCGGGGCCCGCAGATACGCAGTATTTT. This translates into CASSRGAVAGPADTQYF.

The rearrangement uses TRBV12-3 or TRBV12-4 and TRBJ1-5; tentative D call: TRBD1 (6 bases). The CDR3 is 13 residues long. V lost 6 bases to trimming and J lost 4 bases, with 10 bases between them. The CDR3: CASRGQTNQPQHF. CDR3 DNA sequence: TGTGCCAGCAGAGGACAGACTAATCAGCCCCAGCATTTT.

The rearrangement uses TRBV19 and TRBJ1-1; TRBD1 aligns across 8 bases. V gave up 5 bases and J gave up 5 bases; unmatched junction bases: 10. Germline V gives CDR1 LNHDA, CDR2 SQIVND (reference sequence). CDR3 length equals 15 residues. The CDR3 region is CASSSDREDWTEAFF. CDR3 nucleotide sequence: TGTGCCAGTAGTTCGGACAGGGAGGATTGGACTGAAGCTTTCTTT.

The gene calls are TRBV29-1 and TRBJ2-3; 13 positions match TRBD2. Germline-derived CDR1 and CDR2 are SQVTM and ANQGSEA. The CDR3 spans 14 residues. The ends lost 7 bases at V and 2 bases at J; junction bases unmatched: 3. The DNA for the CDR3 is TGCAGCGGGGGACTAGCGGGATACACAGATACGCAGTATTTT. Amino acid sequence: CSGGLAGYTDTQYF.

The chain employs TRBV18 and TRBJ2-5; D is ambiguous. The V gene lost 3 bases and the J gene lost 4 bases, with 6 bases spanning the gap. The CDR3 consists of 12 residues. Per the germline V gene, CDR1 is KGHSH and CDR2 is LQKENI. This CDR3 reads CASSPTGETQYF. The CDR3 DNA reads TGTGCCAGCTCACCTACTGGAGAGACCCAGTACTTC. The complete variable domain, with remaining parts taken from reference TRBV18 and TRBJ2-5, reads NAGVMQNPRHLVRRRGQEARLRCSPMKGHSHVYWYRQLPEEGLKFMVYLQKENIIDESGMPKERFSAEFPKEGPSILRIQQVVRGDSAAYFCASSPTGETQYFGPGTRLLVL.

The V and J genes are TRBV5-1 and TRBJ1-1, with 7 bases that match TRBD1. Germline lookup yields CDR1 SGHRS and CDR2 YFSETQ. Losses at the gene ends were 0 bases for V and 10 bases for J; bases not matched to a gene: 6. The CDR3 contains 13 residues. Here the CDR3 DNA reads TGCGCCAGCAGCTTGGATACAGGGGACCCAGCTTTCTTT. It translates to CASSLDTGDPAFF.

The J gene is TRBJ1-1, the V gene TRBV9; a possible D gene is TRBD1 (5 bases). Germline values: CDR1 SGDLS, CDR2 YYNGEE. Trimming shortened V by 3 bases and J by 0 bases, and 12 bases separated the two germline ends. The CDR3 consists of 15 residues. In DNA form, the CDR3 reads TGTGCCAGCAGCGGATTAGGGACTTTGAACACTGAAGCTTTCTTT. The encoded protein is CASSGLGTLNTEAFF.

The chain is built from TRBV5-4 and TRBJ1-1, with D perhaps TRBD1 (5 bases). The CDR3 runs 15 residues. Germline CDR1 SGHNT, CDR2 YYREEE (reference sequence). Between the trimmed V and J ends, which lost 4 bases and 6 bases, there was a span of 19 bases. The CDR3 DNA is TGTGCCAGCAGCCCAGAAGGGAGCCGGGGCGCTGAAGCTTTCTTT. Translated: CASSPEGSRGAEAFF.

The chain joins TRBV14 to TRBJ2-1; D is tentatively TRBD1 or TRBD2 (5 bases each). This CDR3 has 15 amino acids. Trimming took off 1 base at V and 3 bases at J, with 10 bases between the two ends. Germline CDR1 SGHDN, CDR2 FVKESK. The CDR3 protein is CASSQVWGNYNEQFF. For the CDR3, the DNA is TGTGCCAGCAGCCAAGTCTGGGGGAACTACAATGAGCAGTTCTTC.

This clone was seen just once. V is TRBV7-6 and J is TRBJ2-1; D is unresolved. This CDR3 is 13 amino acids long. Germline V gives CDR1 SGHVS, CDR2 FNYEAQ. Trimming pared 1 base from V and 10 bases from J, leaving 11 bases between. DNA of the CDR3: TGTGCCAGCAGCTTAGTTAGGACCCGGGAGCAGTTCTTC. It yields the protein CASSLVRTREQFF.